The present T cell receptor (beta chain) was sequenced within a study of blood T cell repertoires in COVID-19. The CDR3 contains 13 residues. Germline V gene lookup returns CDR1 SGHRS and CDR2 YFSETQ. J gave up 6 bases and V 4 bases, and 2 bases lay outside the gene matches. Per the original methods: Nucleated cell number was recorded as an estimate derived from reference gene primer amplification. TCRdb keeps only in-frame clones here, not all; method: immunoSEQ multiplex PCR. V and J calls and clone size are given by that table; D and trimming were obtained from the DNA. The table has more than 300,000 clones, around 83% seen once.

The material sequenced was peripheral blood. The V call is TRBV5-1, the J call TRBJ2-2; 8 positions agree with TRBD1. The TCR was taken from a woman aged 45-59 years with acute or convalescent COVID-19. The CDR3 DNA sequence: TGCGCCAGCAGCCGGACAGGGCCCGGGGAGCTGTTTTTT. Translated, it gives CASSRTGPGELFF.